The source of this TCR beta chain is a study of blood T cells in healthy people across ages (dated by TCRdb to between 2014 and 2016). Concerning the study at large: Template switching captured roughly one uniquely barcoded TCR beta cDNA molecule per two T cells in model experiments. To avoid experimental bias, donors of different ages were spread randomly across the sequencing lanes. To track age-related changes in TCR beta repertoire diversity, the study relied on deep sequencing normalized with unique cDNA molecular identifiers. Using the same blood draw, the study looked at two additional independent replicas of 1 million unique cDNA reads for two donors, one aged 18 to 30 and the other aged 80 or older. Four age groups were formed from the donors: young (average 16 years), middle-aged (around 39), aged (roughly 58) and long-lived (around 80).

According to the germline V gene (reference sequence), CDR1 reads LGHDT and CDR2 reads YNNKEL. V and J lose 0 bases and 7 bases, and a span of 15 bases separates them. The CDR3 covers 15 residues, taking in both the cysteine and the phenylalanine. CDR3 DNA only is kept here, 45 bases in frame from base 1. This clonotype was counted at least ten times. The specificity of this receptor is unknown. Base qualities are not at hand, and no much larger clone is one base apart. Receptors were amplified or captured by 5' RACE. The reads were generated on an Illumina HiSeq 2500. A second about 6 to 11 cycle PCR used a sample-barcoded 5' primer and a J-beta primer mix. A unique molecular identifier was introduced onto each TCR beta cDNA molecule by a template-switch 5' adaptor carrying 12 random nucleotides. Each sample yielded at least 3 million CDR3-containing paired-end reads. The Mint cDNA synthesis kit, primed by a TRBC-specific oligonucleotide, was used to synthesize first-strand cDNA from all RNA. Following uracil-DNA glycosylase treatment, a first 18-cycle PCR with universal primers M1SS and BC2_uni_R was performed on all cDNA. As for the original processing: Normalization of each sample was performed by random selection of 1 million high-quality reads, each carrying a distinct molecular identifier. Instead of being binned into consensus sequences, reads that shared molecular identifiers were thrown out. CDR3 identification, clonotype clustering and error correction used MiTCR with a Q25 quality threshold and the strictest error-elimination algorithm. A nonparametric unseen species model with Euler transformation was used to estimate a lower bound on total TCR beta diversity. TCRdb's own reprocessing of the public reads used fastp at Q25 and MiXCR and kept productive beta chains. Every CDR3 protein is listed once, alongside the most common genes and DNA of its rows. TCRdb, not the authors, supplied the V and J calls. Here the sample has around 620,000 distinct CDR3 sequences; roughly 28% occur a single time. The ten most abundant clones make up approximately 17% of the sample.

Results the study describes overall, beyond this receptor: Compared with the aged group, the long-lived group had more naive CD4+ T cells, fewer expanded clones and increased TCR diversity, a pattern suggesting age selection. Observed TCR beta diversity correlated strongly with the percentage of naive T cells measured by flow cytometry. Conclusive comparison of naive and antigen-experienced compartments was prevented by the profiling of bulk unsorted PBMCs. As age increased, observed TCR beta diversity per million T cells dropped in a roughly linear way, and a significant reduction was already evident by age roughly 36. The CMV infection status of donors was not known, potentially confounding age-related changes in expanded clonotypes. Estimates of total diversity based on one million sequenced T cells were regarded as lower bounds and as underestimates.

Systemically healthy Caucasian individuals from Russia, 35 to 40 in total and aged about 6 to 100 years, were included as donors. Around 9.9 milliliters of peripheral blood were collected from each donor into EDTA-treated Vacutainer tubes. Ficoll-Paque density-gradient centrifugation was used to isolate PBMCs, with at least 6.5 million per sample. Trizol reagent was used to extract total RNA from PBMCs, with at least 5 micrograms per sample. For every donor, flow cytometry on a PBMC aliquot measured the percentage of naive CD45RAhigh/CD27high T cells. Recombination joined TRBV3-1 with TRBJ2-5, with the D gene too uncertain to name. The material sequenced was blood. The sequence derives from a woman in her 70s in good health. The bases are TGTGCCAGCAGCCAAGACCAACCGTGGCGGACGACCCAGTACTTC. It encodes CASSQDQPWRTTQYF.